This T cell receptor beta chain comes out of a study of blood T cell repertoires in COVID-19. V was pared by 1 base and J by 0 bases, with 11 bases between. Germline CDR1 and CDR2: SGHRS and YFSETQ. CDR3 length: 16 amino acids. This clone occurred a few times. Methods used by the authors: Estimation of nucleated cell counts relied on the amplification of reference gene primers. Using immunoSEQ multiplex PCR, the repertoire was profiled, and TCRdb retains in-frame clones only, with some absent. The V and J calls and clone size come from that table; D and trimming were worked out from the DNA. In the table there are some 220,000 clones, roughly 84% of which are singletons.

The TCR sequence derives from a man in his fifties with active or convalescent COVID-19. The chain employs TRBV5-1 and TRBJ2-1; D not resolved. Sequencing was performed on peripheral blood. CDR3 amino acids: CASSLSLPSSYNEQFF. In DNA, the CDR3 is TGCGCCAGCAGCTTGAGTCTTCCCAGCTCCTACAATGAGCAGTTCTTC.